This T cell receptor beta chain came from a study of blood T cell repertoires in COVID-19. This CDR3 spans 13 amino acids. From germline, CDR1 is WNHNN and CDR2 SYGVQD (reference sequence). V was pared by 11 bases and J by 3 bases, with 5 bases of the junction left unmatched. The age range of participants was roughly 18 to 90 years, with residence in 20 to 25 US areas. Participants reported their clinical history, and cohort assignment relied on those reports. Per the authors' pipeline: From reference gene primer amplification, estimates of nucleated cell counts were derived. TCRdb's copy holds only in-frame clones and misses some; the assay was immunoSEQ multiplex PCR. V, J and clone size are taken as reported in that table, and D and trimming were inferred from the DNA itself. The sample lists 300,000 to 400,000 clones; roughly 90% were seen once.

The source of this sequence is a woman aged 25 to 39 with acute COVID-19. The chain has TRBV10-1 and TRBJ2-3, with 10 nucleotides matching TRBD1. Specimen: PBMCs or T cells enriched from blood (not recorded which). In DNA form, the CDR3 reads TGCGCCGCGGGACAGGGGTTAACAGATACGCAGTATTTT. The encoded protein is CAAGQGLTDTQYF.